This T cell receptor (beta chain) is drawn from a study of blood T cell repertoires in COVID-19. Study in general: T cells, B-cell-depleted T cells, or PBMCs provided the cDNA or gDNA that served as material.

Per the study methods: Nucleated cell counts were estimated from reference gene primer amplification. Generated by immunoSEQ multiplex PCR, the TCRdb table keeps only in-frame clones and is missing some. V and J calls and clone size come straight from that table; D and trimming were deduced from the DNA. The repertoire has 200,000 to 250,000 clones, around 82% of them found once; the top ten carry around 7.7%. Germline CDR1 is SGHRS and CDR2 is YFSETQ. V lost 4 bases and J 2 bases, leaving 16 bases between the germline ends. CDR3 length: 16 residues. The clonotype originates from a woman in her 70s with acute or convalescent COVID-19. The material sequenced was peripheral blood. The J gene is TRBJ2-1, the V gene TRBV5-1, with a tentative D call TRBD1 (8 bases). The CDR3 DNA follows: TGCGCCAGCAGCCCGAGCGGGGACAGGACCTACAATGAGCAGTTCTTC. This codes for CASSPSGDRTYNEQFF.